This entry describes one T cell receptor beta chain. Generated by immunoSEQ multiplex PCR, the TCRdb table keeps only in-frame clones and is missing some. The sample yields under 55,000 clones, over 80% seen once. The data are from a study of blood T cell repertoires in COVID-19. This CDR3 has 14 amino acids. V lost 1 base and J lost 1, with 9 bases in between. Germline V gene data show CDR1 as SGHRS and CDR2 as YFSETQ. This receptor was identified in a woman of 80 years or more with COVID-19, enrolled during active disease. The rearrangement uses TRBV5-1 and TRBJ2-7; TRBD1 is a possible D gene (5 bases). Sample: peripheral blood. The CDR3: CASSLQGKSYEQYF. Written as DNA, the CDR3 is TGCGCCAGCAGCTTGCAGGGAAAATCCTACGAGCAGTACTTC.